This T cell receptor (beta chain) was captured in a study of T cell changes during pregnancy in multiple sclerosis. This CDR3 has 18 residues. V was cut by 3 bases and J by 1 base, with 18 bases left in between. Germline V lookup: CDR1 SGHAT, CDR2 FQNNGV. This table comes from immunoSEQ multiplex PCR, and its TCRdb copy is limited to in-frame clones, with some not included. Of 30,000 to 50,000 clones in the sample, approximately 91% were seen once. The receptor's source is a female donor in good health, enrolled as a control in a pregnancy study. The sequenced sample was CD4+ T cells from peripheral blood mononuclear cells, obtained in the third trimester of pregnancy. V is TRBV11-2 and J is TRBJ2-2; tentative D call: TRBD2 (6 bases). DNA for the CDR3: TGTGCCAGCAGCTTTTCGGGACTCTCTCTCGGGAACACCGGGGAGCTGTTTTTT. This sequence encodes CASSFSGLSLGNTGELFF.